The 24 T cell receptor beta chains given below trace back to one sample, sequenced in a study of glioma-infiltrating T cells after dendritic cell vaccination. The assay was immunoSEQ multiplex PCR, and TCRdb's table has in-frame clones only and misses some. The table records roughly 51,000 clones, 85% to 90% of them present only once. The sample here was blood, taken before dendritic cell vaccination. All receptors derive from a human donor with glioblastoma.

CDR3 nucleotides: TGTGCCAGCAGCCCGCCCCAGGGGACCCAGCATTTT. Translation: CASSPPQGTQHF. The chain is built from TRBV11-2 and TRBJ1-5; D might be TRBD1 (6 bases). From germline, CDR1 is SGHAT and CDR2 FQNNGV. V was shortened by 5 bases and J by 11 bases, with 13 bases between the two germline ends. The CDR3 spans 12 residues.

The chain recombines TRBV19 with TRBJ1-1; the D gene is possibly TRBD1 (6 bases). Trimming removed 8 bases at V and 1 base at J, with 17 bases between. This CDR3 is 15 amino acids long. CDR1 and CDR2 (germline): LNHDA, SQIVND (reference sequence). CDR3 sequence reads: CASSGGARANTEAFF. The CDR3 nucleotides read TGTGCCAGTTCCGGGGGGGCTCGGGCGAACACTGAAGCTTTCTTT.

To note about this clone: Other DNA sequences within the sample encode an identical CDR3. V usage is TRBV25-1 and J usage is TRBJ1-1, with a tentative D call TRBD1 (5 bases). This CDR3 has 15 residues. Germline V lookup: CDR1 MGHDK, CDR2 SYGVNS. The V and J ends lost 1 base and 4 bases respectively, with 13 bases between them. CDR3 sequence (DNA): TGTGCCAGCAGTGAATTAGGAGGGGTAGGCACTGAAGCTTTCTTT. Amino acids: CASSELGGVGTEAFF. The complete variable domain, with remaining parts taken from reference TRBV25-1 and TRBJ1-1, reads EADIYQTPRYLVIGTGKKITLECSQTMGHDKMYWYQQDPGMELHLIHYSYGVNSTEKGDLSSESTVSRIRTEHFPLTLESARPSHTSQYLCASSELGGVGTEAFFGQGTRLTVV.

This clone was seen a few times. The chain has TRBV6-6 and TRBJ2-5, with 7 bases that match TRBD1. The CDR3 totals 16 residues. Per the germline V gene, CDR1 is MNHNY and CDR2 is SVGAGI (reference sequence). The trim removed 0 bases at V and 2 bases at J, leaving 6 bases unmatched. The chain's CDR3 is CASSYSIARGQETQYF. The CDR3, as DNA: TGTGCCAGCAGTTACTCGATTGCCAGGGGGCAAGAGACCCAGTACTTC.

The V gene is TRBV9, the J gene TRBJ2-5; a weak D match, TRBD2 (5 bases). This CDR3 comprises 16 residues. V dropped 0 bases and J dropped 10 bases, with 22 bases sitting between them. Germline V gene lookup returns CDR1 SGDLS and CDR2 YYNGEE. The CDR3 sequence is CASSVENGMPPNGQYF. CDR3 bases: TGTGCCAGCAGCGTAGAGAACGGGATGCCTCCCAATGGCCAGTACTTC.

The CDR3 nucleotides are TGTGCCAGCAGCTTGGTATCGGGAACAGGGGCCAGAAGCCAAGAGACCCAGTACTTC. It translates to CASSLVSGTGARSQETQYF. The chain has TRBV5-8 and TRBJ2-5; 7 bases are shared with TRBD1. The length of the CDR3 is 19 residues. V dropped 0 bases and J dropped 1; count of bases not matched to a gene: 15. The germline gives CDR1 SGHTS, CDR2 YDEGEE.

V usage is TRBV27 and J usage is TRBJ1-1; D is unresolved. The CDR3 has 11 residues. Germline-derived CDR1 and CDR2 are MNHEY and SMNVEV (reference sequence). Trimming pared 7 bases from V and 1 base from J, leaving 4 bases between. In DNA form, the CDR3 reads TGTGCCAGCATCGGGAACACTGAAGCTTTCTTT. This sequence encodes CASIGNTEAFF.

The chain employs TRBV30 and TRBJ2-2; the D gene is possibly TRBD2 (6 bases). V dropped 4 bases and J dropped 2 bases, with 8 bases sitting between them. Germline CDR1 and CDR2: GTSNPN and SVGIG (reference sequence). The CDR3 extends over 13 amino acids. In DNA form, the CDR3 reads TGTGCCTGGACCGGGAGTAACACCGGGGAGCTGTTTTTT. Amino acids: CAWTGSNTGELFF.

The chain joins TRBV30 to TRBJ1-3; tentative D call: TRBD1 (5 bases). The length of the CDR3 is 13 residues. Germline CDR1 is GTSNPN and CDR2 is SVGIG (reference sequence). V was trimmed by 5 bases and J by 8 bases, leaving 16 bases between them. CDR3: CAWGRNQGDTIYF. The CDR3 DNA is TGTGCCTGGGGCAGAAACCAAGGGGACACCATATATTTT.

This sequence joins TRBV11-3 and TRBJ1-1; D unresolved. With 6 bases removed from V and 3 bases from J, the gap between germline ends came to 23 bases. Germline V lookup: CDR1 SGHNT, CDR2 YENEEA. CDR3 length equals 17 residues. CDR3: CASSSRSLRARDTEAFF. CDR3 nucleotide sequence: TGTGCCAGCAGTAGCAGGTCCTTGAGGGCTAGGGACACTGAAGCTTTCTTT.

This clone was seen a handful of times. The CDR3 here is CASSLAYSGERKTQYF. CDR3 DNA sequence: TGTGCCAGCAGCTTGGCCTACAGCGGGGAACGAAAGACCCAGTACTTC. The chain carries TRBV7-8 and TRBJ2-5; the match to TRBD2 covers 7 bases. Germline V CDR1 and CDR2: SGHVS, FQNEAQ. The CDR3 sequence is 16 residues long. V dropped 3 bases and J dropped 6; count of bases not matched to a gene: 13.

The chain recombines TRBV7-2 with TRBJ1-1; D unresolved. The length of the CDR3 is 13 residues. V was trimmed by 11 bases and J by 1 base, leaving 14 bases between them. Germline CDR1 is SGHTA and CDR2 is FQGNSA. In DNA, the CDR3 is TGTGCCTCGGCGGGGAGGGAGAACACTGAAGCTTTCTTT. It is translated as CASAGRENTEAFF.

V and J are TRBV5-6 and TRBJ1-5, with a possible D match to TRBD1 (5 bases). The V end was cut by 3 bases, the J end by 3 bases, with 19 bases between. Germline V lookup: CDR1 SGHDT, CDR2 YYEEEE. The CDR3 has 17 amino acids. The CDR3 DNA sequence: TGTGCCAGCAGCTCATCTATCTCTGACAGATACAATCAGCCCCAGCATTTT. It translates to CASSSSISDRYNQPQHF.

The sample holds a few counts of this clone. This chain connects TRBV5-6 to TRBJ2-7, with a weak D call TRBD2 (7 bases). This CDR3 has 13 residues. The germline V and J ends were trimmed by 5 bases and 11 bases, with 20 bases remaining between them. Germline CDR1 reads SGHDT; CDR2 reads YYEEEE. Here the CDR3 reads CASSSARGALEYF. The CDR3 DNA reads as TGTGCCAGCAGTTCCGCCCGGGGGGCTTTGGAGTACTTC.

The chain links TRBV9 to TRBJ1-6; D unclear. V was clipped by 3 bases and J by 9 bases, with 13 bases between them. The CDR3 has 14 residues. Germline values: CDR1 SGDLS, CDR2 YYNGEE. Written as DNA, the CDR3 is TGTGCCAGCAGCGAGGGAGCGGAGGGTTCACCCCTCCACTTT. Protein: CASSEGAEGSPLHF. Using reference TRBV9 and TRBJ1-6 for the parts outside the CDR3, the full variable domain is DSGVTQTPKHLITATGQRVTLRCSPRSGDLSVYWYQQSLDQGLQFLIQYYNGEERAKGNILERFSAQQFPDLHSELNLSSLELGDSALYFCASSEGAEGSPLHFGNGTRLTVT.

The rearrangement links TRBV7-2 to TRBJ1-5; the match to TRBD1 covers 8 bases. The CDR3 spans 15 residues. Trimming took 5 bases from V and 3 from J; bases not matched to a gene: 6. Germline CDR1 and CDR2: SGHTA and FQGNSA. The CDR3 is CASSPQGALNQPQHF. The CDR3 DNA sequence: TGTGCCAGCAGCCCTCAGGGGGCTCTCAATCAGCCCCAGCATTTT. The complete variable domain, with remaining parts taken from reference TRBV7-2 and TRBJ1-5, reads GAGVSQSPSNKVTEKGKDVELRCDPISGHTALYWYRQSLGQGLEFLIYFQGNSAPDKSGLPSDRFSAERTGGSVSTLTIQRTQQEDSAVYLCASSPQGALNQPQHFGDGTRLSIL.

This clone was seen a handful of times. V usage is TRBV6-5 and J usage is TRBJ1-2, with 7 bases that match TRBD1. The germline V gene has CDR1 MNHEY and CDR2 SVGAGI. This CDR3 spans 13 amino acids. The J segment lost 3 bases and the V segment lost 5 bases, leaving 3 bases of the junction unmatched. CDR3 sequence reads: CASSLGQHYGYTF. DNA for the CDR3: TGTGCCAGCAGTCTGGGACAGCACTATGGCTACACCTTC.

The V and J genes are TRBV6-5 and TRBJ1-5, with D perhaps matching TRBD1 (6 bases). CDR1 is MNHEY and CDR2 is SVGAGI in the germline V gene. CDR3 length: 13 amino acids. V lost 8 bases, J lost 0 bases, and 8 bases lay in between. CDR3 nucleotide sequence: TGTGCCAGCGGACAGTATAGCAATCAGCCCCAGCATTTT. It translates to CASGQYSNQPQHF.

The rearrangement uses TRBV19 and TRBJ2-3, with D tentatively TRBD2 (6 bases). Trimming stripped 3 bases from V and 1 base from J, with 14 bases between. Germline values: CDR1 LNHDA, CDR2 SQIVND (reference sequence). The CDR3 consists of 16 residues. As DNA, the CDR3 is TGTGCCAGTAGTATTTGGCGGGGTGTCGGCACAGATACGCAGTATTTT. The encoded protein is CASSIWRGVGTDTQYF.

This chain links TRBV6-6 with TRBJ2-2; TRBD2 aligns across 8 bases. The CDR3 length is 14 residues. The J segment lost 4 bases and the V segment lost 7 bases, leaving 5 bases of the junction unmatched. Germline V CDR1 and CDR2: MNHNY, SVGAGI (reference sequence). The CDR3 bases are TGTGCCAGCACTCTAGCGGGCCCCACCGGGGAGCTGTTTTTT. This translates into CASTLAGPTGELFF.

The chain joins TRBV2 to TRBJ1-2, with TRBD1 matching 12 bases. In germline, CDR1 is SNHLY, CDR2 FYNNEI. The CDR3 covers 14 residues. V lost 7 bases to trimming and J lost 7 bases; unmatched junction nucleotides: 7. The CDR3 bases are TGTGCCAGCAAGGGACAGGGGGCCACAGGTGGCTACACCTTC. It is translated as CASKGQGATGGYTF.

The chain employs TRBV7-2 and TRBJ2-7; no firm D call. CDR1 and CDR2 (germline): SGHTA, FQGNSA. The CDR3 contains 12 residues. V was cut by 4 bases and J by 1 base, with 5 bases left in between. This CDR3 is CASSSSSYEQYF. The CDR3 DNA follows: TGTGCCAGCAGCTCGTCTTCCTACGAGCAGTACTTC.

This clone was picked up a small number of times. The chain combines TRBV21-1 with TRBJ1-2; TRBD1 is the table's D call, not checked against the DNA. TRBV21-1 is listed as a pseudogene. The CDR3 totals 15 residues. The DNA of the CDR3 is TGTGCCAGCCACACAGGGGTTCCCGCGGGGTATGGCTACACCTTC. The encoded protein is CASHTGVPAGYGYTF.

This clone appeared a few times. CDR3: CASSQEGSGGAGNEQFF. DNA for the CDR3: TGCGCCAGCAGCCAAGAAGGGAGCGGGGGGGCCGGCAATGAGCAGTTCTTC. The genes are TRBV4-3 and TRBJ2-1; TRBD2 matches 10 bases. CDR1 is LGHNA, CDR2 YSLEER, per germline. The CDR3 length is 17 residues. V gave up 0 bases and J gave up 6 bases; unmatched junction bases: 8.